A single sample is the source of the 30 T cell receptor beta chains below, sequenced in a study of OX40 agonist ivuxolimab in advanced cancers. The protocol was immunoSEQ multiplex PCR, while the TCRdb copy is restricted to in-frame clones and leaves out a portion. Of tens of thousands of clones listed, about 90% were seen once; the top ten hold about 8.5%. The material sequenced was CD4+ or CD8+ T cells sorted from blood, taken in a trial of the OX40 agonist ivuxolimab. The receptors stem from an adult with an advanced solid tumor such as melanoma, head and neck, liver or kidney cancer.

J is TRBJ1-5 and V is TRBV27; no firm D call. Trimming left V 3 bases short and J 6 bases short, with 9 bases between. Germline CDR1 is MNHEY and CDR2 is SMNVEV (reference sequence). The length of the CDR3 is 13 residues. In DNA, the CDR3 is TGTGCCAGCAGTTTGATGGAGAGTCAGCCCCAGCATTTT. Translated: CASSLMESQPQHF.

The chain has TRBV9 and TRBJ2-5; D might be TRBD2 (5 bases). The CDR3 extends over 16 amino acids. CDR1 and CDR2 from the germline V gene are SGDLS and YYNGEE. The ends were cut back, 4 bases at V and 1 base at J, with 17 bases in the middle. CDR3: CASSLALWESQETQYF. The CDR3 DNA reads TGTGCCAGCAGCTTAGCGTTGTGGGAAAGCCAAGAGACCCAGTACTTC.

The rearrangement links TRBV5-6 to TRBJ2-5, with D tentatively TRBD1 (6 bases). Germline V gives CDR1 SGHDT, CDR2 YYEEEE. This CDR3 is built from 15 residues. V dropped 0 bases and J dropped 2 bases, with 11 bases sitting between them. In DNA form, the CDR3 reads TGTGCCAGCAGCTTGGAAGACAGGCCTCAAGAGACCCAGTACTTC. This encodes CASSLEDRPQETQYF.

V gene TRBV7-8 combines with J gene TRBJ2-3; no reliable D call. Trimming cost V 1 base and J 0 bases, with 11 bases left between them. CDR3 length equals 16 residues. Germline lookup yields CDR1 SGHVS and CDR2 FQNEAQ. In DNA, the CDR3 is TGTGCCAGCAGCTTAGTCATAGGCTTAAGCACAGATACGCAGTATTTT. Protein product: CASSLVIGLSTDTQYF.

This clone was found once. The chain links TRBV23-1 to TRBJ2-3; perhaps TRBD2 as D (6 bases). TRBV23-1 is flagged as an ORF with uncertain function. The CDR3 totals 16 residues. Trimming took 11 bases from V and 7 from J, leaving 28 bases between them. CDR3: CARPFGGPMTDYTQYF. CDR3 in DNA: TGCGCCCGTCCTTTCGGGGGACCCATGACAGATTATACGCAGTATTTT.

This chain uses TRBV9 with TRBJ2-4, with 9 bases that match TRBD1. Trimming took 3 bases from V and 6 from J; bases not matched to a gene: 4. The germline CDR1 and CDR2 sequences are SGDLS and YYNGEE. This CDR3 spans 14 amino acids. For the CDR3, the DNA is TGTGCCAGCAGCGCAACAGGGGGCGGAAACATTCAGTACTTC. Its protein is CASSATGGGNIQYF.

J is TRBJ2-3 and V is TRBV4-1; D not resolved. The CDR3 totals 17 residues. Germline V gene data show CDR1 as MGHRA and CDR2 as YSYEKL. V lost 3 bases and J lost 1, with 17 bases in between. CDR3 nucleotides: TGCGCCAGCAGCCACCCTGACTTCTCCGGAGGCACAGATACGCAGTATTTT. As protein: CASSHPDFSGGTDTQYF.

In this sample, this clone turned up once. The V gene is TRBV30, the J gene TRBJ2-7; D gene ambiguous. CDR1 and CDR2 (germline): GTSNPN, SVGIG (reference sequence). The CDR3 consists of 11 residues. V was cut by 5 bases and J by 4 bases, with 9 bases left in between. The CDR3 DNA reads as TGTGCCTGGCGGACCTATTACGAGCAGTACTTC. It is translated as CAWRTYYEQYF.

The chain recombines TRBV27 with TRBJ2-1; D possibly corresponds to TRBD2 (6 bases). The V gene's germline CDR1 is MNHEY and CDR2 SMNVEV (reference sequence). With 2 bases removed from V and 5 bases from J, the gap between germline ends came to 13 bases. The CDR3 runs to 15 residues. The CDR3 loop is CASSLGYSGNNEQFF. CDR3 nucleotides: TGTGCCAGCAGTTTAGGATATAGCGGAAACAATGAGCAGTTCTTC.

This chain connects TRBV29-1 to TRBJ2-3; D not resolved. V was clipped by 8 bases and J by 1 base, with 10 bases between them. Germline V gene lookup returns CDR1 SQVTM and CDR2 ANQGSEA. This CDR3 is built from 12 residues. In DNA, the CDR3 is TGCAGCCCCGCGGAAGGCACAGATACGCAGTATTTT. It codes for CSPAEGTDTQYF.

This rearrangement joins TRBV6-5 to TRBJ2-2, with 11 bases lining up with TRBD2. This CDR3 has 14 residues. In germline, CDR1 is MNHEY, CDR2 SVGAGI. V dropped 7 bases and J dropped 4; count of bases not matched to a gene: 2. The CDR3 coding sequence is TGTGCCAGCAATAGCGGGAGGGGCACCGGGGAGCTGTTTTTT. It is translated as CASNSGRGTGELFF.

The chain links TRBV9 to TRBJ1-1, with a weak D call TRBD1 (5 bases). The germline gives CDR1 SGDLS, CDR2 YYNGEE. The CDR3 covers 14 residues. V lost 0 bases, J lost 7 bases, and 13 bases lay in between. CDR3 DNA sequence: TGTGCCAGCAGCGTAGTGACAGCACCACATGAAGCTTTCTTT. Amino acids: CASSVVTAPHEAFF.

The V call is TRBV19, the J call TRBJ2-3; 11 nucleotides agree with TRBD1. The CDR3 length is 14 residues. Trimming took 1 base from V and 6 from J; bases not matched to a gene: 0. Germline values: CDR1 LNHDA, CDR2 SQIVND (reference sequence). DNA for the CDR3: TGTGCCAGTAGTATAGGGACAGGGGGCGATACGCAGTATTTT. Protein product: CASSIGTGGDTQYF.

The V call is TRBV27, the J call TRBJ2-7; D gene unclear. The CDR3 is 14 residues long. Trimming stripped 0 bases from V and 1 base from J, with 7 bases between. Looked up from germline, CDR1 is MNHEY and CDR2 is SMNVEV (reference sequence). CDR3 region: CASSLSGGSYEQYF. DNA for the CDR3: TGTGCCAGCAGTTTATCGGGCGGATCCTACGAGCAGTACTTC.

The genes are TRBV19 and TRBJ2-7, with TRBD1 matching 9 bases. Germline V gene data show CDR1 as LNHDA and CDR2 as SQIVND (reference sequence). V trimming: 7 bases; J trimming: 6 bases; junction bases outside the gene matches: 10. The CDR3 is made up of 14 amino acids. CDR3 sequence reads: CASNPPGQGSEQYF. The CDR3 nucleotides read TGTGCCAGTAATCCCCCGGGACAGGGATCCGAGCAGTACTTC. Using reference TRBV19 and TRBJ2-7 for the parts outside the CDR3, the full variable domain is DGGITQSPKYLFRKEGQNVTLSCEQNLNHDAMYWYRQDPGQGLRLIYYSQIVNDFQKGDIAEGYSVSREKKESFPLTVTSAQKNPTAFYLCASNPPGQGSEQYFGPGTRLTVT.

This CDR3 reads CASSFGSAYPETQYF. CDR3 coding DNA: TGTGCCAGCAGTTTTGGCTCAGCGTACCCAGAGACCCAGTACTTC. The chain links TRBV27 to TRBJ2-5, with D unresolved. V was cut by 3 bases and J by 4 bases, with 15 bases left in between. Germline V lookup: CDR1 MNHEY, CDR2 SMNVEV (reference sequence). This CDR3 is 15 amino acids long.

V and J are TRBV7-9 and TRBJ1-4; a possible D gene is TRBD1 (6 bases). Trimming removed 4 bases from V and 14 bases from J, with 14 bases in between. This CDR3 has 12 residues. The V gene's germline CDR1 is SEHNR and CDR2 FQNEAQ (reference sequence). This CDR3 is CASSSEDRRLFF. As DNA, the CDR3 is TGTGCCAGCAGCTCAGAGGACAGACGGCTGTTTTTT.

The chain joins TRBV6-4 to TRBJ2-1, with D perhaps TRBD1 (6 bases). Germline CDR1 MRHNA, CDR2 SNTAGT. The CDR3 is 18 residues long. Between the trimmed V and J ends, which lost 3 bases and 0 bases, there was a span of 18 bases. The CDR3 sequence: CASSEGPTGISSYNEQFF. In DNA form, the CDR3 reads TGTGCCAGCAGTGAGGGCCCTACAGGGATCAGCTCCTACAATGAGCAGTTCTTC.

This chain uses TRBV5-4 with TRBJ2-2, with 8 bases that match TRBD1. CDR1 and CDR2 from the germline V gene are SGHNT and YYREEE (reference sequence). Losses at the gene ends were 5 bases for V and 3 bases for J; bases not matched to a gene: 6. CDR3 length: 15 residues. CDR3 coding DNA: TGTGCCAGCAGTTCCGGGACAGGCTACACCGGGGAGCTGTTTTTT. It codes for CASSSGTGYTGELFF.

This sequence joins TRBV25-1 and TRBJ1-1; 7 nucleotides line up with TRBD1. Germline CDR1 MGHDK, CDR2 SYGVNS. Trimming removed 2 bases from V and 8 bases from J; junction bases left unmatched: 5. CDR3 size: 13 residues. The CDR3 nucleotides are TGTGCCAGCAGTGAAGGGGACAGCGTAGAAGCTTTCTTT. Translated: CASSEGDSVEAFF.

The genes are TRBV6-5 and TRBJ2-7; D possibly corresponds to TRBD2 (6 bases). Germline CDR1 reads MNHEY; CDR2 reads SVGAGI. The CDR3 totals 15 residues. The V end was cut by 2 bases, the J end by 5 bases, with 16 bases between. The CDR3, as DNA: TGTGCCAGCAGTTACCTCGGGGGAGAGGGAAACGAGCAGTACTTC. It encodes CASSYLGGEGNEQYF.

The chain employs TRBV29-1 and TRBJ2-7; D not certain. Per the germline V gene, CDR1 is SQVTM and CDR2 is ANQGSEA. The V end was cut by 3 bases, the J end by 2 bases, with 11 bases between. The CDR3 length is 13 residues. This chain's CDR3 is CSVDLAGTYEQYF. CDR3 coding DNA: TGCAGCGTTGACCTGGCAGGCACCTACGAGCAGTACTTC.

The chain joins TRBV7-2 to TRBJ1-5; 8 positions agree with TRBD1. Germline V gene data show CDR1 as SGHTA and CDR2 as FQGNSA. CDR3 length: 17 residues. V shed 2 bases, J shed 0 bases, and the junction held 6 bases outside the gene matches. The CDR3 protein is CASSLWGRGLSNQPQHF. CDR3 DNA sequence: TGTGCCAGCAGCTTATGGGGCAGGGGGCTTAGCAATCAGCCCCAGCATTTT.

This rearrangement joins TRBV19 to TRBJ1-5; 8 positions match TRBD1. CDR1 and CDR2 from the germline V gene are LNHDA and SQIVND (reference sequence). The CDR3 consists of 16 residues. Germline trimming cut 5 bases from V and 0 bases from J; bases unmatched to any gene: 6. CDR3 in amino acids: CASSPRQGYSNQPQHF. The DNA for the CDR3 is TGTGCCAGTAGTCCGCGACAGGGGTATAGCAATCAGCCCCAGCATTTT. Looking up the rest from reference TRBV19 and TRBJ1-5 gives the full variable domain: DGGITQSPKYLFRKEGQNVTLSCEQNLNHDAMYWYRQDPGQGLRLIYYSQIVNDFQKGDIAEGYSVSREKKESFPLTVTSAQKNPTAFYLCASSPRQGYSNQPQHFGDGTRLSIL.

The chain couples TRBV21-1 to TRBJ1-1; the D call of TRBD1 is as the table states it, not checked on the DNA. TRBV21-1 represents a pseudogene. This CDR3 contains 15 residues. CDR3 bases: TGTGCCAGCAGCAAATGGGGACAGGGGAGGGCTGAAGCTTTCTTT. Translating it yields CASSKWGQGRAEAFF.

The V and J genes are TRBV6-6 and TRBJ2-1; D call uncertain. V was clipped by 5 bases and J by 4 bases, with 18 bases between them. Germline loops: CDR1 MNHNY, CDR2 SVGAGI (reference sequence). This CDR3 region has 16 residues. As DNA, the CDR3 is TGTGCCAGCAGTACCTGGACGGACGCTCTTTACAATGAGCAGTTCTTC. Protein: CASSTWTDALYNEQFF.

The chain's CDR3 is CASSLSESYGYTF. DNA of the CDR3: TGTGCCAGCAGTTTATCGGAAAGCTATGGCTACACCTTC. The V and J genes are TRBV27 and TRBJ1-2, with unresolved D. CDR1 and CDR2 (germline): MNHEY, SMNVEV (reference sequence). V lost 0 bases and J 4 bases, leaving 6 bases between the germline ends. The CDR3 is made up of 13 amino acids.

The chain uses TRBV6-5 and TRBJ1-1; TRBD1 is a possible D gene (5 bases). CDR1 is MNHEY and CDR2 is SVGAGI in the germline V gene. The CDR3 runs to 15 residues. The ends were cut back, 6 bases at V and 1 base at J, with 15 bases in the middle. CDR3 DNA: TGTGCCAGCAGGCCGGGACCCTCTGCGAACACTGAAGCTTTCTTT. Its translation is CASRPGPSANTEAFF.

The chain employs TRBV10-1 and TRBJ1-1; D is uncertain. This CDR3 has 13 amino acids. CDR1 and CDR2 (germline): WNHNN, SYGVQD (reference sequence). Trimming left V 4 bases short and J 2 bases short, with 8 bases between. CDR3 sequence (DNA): TGCGCCAGCAGTGCACAGCTAAACACTGAAGCTTTCTTT. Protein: CASSAQLNTEAFF.

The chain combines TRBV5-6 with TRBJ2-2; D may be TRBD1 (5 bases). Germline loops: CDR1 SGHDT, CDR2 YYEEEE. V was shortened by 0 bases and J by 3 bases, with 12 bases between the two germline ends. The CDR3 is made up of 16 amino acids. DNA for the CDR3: TGTGCCAGCAGCTTGGCTGGGCAGGGCGACACCGGGGAGCTGTTTTTT. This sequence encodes CASSLAGQGDTGELFF. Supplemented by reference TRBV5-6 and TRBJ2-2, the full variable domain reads DAGVTQSPTHLIKTRGQQVTLRCSPKSGHDTVSWYQQALGQGPQFIFQYYEEEERQRGNFPDRFSGHQFPNYSSELNVNALLLGDSALYLCASSLAGQGDTGELFFGEGSRLTVL.